These T cell receptor beta chains were read from a single sample in a study of response to subunit inactivated influenza vaccine. Using its own MiXCR run on the RT-PCR reads, TCRdb lists one record per CDR3 protein. Among hundreds of thousands of distinct CDR3 sequences listed, approximately 14% were seen once. The starting material was PBMCs from blood, obtained about 12 days after vaccination. The receptors were gathered from a man between 45 and 60 years old who received an inactivated influenza vaccine. Each CDR3 is given without its conserved first and last residue.

v_gene	j_gene	CDR3aa
TRBV18	TRBJ2-7	ASSPDSLEQY
TRBV7-9	TRBJ2-1	ASKLRRDANEQF
TRBV20-1	TRBJ1-5	SATQTINQPQH
TRBV5-1	TRBJ2-7	ASTPVGGKGSYEQY
TRBV29-1	TRBJ1-2	SVDQGRLSGYT
TRBV20-1	TRBJ2-2	SASRGDAGELF
TRBV28	TRBJ2-1	ASSLRLAGAYNEQF
TRBV7-2	TRBJ2-4	ASSLARESAKNIQY
TRBV20-1	TRBJ1-2	SARDGTGLNYGYT
TRBV6-2/TRBV6-3	TRBJ2-7	ASTLGASGTYEQY
TRBV12-3/TRBV12-4	TRBJ1-5	ASSLGAGGNQPQH
TRBV12-3/TRBV12-4	TRBJ1-5	ASSLPGQSYQPQH
TRBV10-1	TRBJ1-1	ASSEYRGLGTEAF
TRBV7-2	TRBJ1-1	ASSLEGRAGEAF
TRBV5-1	TRBJ2-1	ASSRDFPTLGSEQF
TRBV7-2	TRBJ2-1	ASSPSGRAVNEQF